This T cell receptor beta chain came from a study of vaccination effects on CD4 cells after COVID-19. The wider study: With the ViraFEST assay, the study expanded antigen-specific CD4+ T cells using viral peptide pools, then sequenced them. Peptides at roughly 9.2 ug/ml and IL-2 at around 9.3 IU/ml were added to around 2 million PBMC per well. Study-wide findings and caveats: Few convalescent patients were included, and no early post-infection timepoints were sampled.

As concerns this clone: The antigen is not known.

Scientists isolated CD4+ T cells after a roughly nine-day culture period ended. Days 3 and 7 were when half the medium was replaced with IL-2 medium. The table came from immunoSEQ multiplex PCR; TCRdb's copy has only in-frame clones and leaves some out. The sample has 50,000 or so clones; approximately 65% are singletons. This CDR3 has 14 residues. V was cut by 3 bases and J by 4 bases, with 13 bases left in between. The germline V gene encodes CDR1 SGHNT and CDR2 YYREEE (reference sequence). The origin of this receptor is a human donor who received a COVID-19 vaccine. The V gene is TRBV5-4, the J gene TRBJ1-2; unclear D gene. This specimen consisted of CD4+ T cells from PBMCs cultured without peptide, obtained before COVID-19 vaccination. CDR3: CASSSIQTGYGYTF. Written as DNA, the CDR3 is TGTGCCAGCAGCTCGATACAGACGGGCTATGGCTACACCTTC.